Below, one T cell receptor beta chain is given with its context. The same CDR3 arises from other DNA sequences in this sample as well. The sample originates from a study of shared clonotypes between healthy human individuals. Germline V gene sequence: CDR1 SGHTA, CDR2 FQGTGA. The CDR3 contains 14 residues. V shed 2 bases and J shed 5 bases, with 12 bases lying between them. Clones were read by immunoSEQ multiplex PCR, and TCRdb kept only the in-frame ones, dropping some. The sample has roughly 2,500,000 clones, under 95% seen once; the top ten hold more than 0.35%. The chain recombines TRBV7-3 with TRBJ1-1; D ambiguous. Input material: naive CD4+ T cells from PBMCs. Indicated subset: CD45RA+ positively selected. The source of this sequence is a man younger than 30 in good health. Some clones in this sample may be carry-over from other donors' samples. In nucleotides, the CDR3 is TGTGCCAGCAGCTTAGTACGGGTCGGGACTGAAGCTTTCTTT. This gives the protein CASSLVRVGTEAFF.